This TCR beta chain was sequenced during a study of blood T cell repertoires in COVID-19 (dated by TCRdb to the early 2020s). Regarding the study in general: Collaborator samples came from the United States, Italy and Spain and covered acute and convalescent phases of COVID-19. Subjects who had been exposed to COVID-19, were actively infected with it, or had recovered from it provided the deeply sampled blood TCRbeta repertoires that made up the dataset. Where available, HLA class I and class II types were taken from metadata supplied by the sample provider and were not determined by assay-based typing. The samples were drawn from two sources: the first 160 participants of the ongoing ImmuneRACE study, and 1,200 or so subjects contributed by 6 global collaborators. The repertoires were released in a freely available public database meant as a resource for research on the immune response to SARS-CoV-2. Nearly every sample came with metadata listing a de-identified subject ID, COVID-19 status, age in years and sex. The prospective study material was composed of cDNA or gDNA derived from T cells, B-cell-depleted T cells, or PBMCs.

Worth noting for this clone: No antigen is known for it. One base away there is no much larger clone; base qualities are not given.

Findings and caveats that apply to the study as a whole: Clinical and demographic metadata were provided uncurated, with the amount varying by source and participant.

Whole blood was collected in K2EDTA tubes by collaborating institutions according to the institutions' own protocols. For TCRbeta analysis, collaborator samples were shipped as frozen whole blood, as isolated PBMCs, or as DNA extracted from either sample type. The immunoSEQ Assay, a bias-controlled multiplex PCR, was used to amplify TCRbeta CDR3 regions from genomic DNA. The paper's processing steps were these. The number of nucleated cells in each sample was estimated by amplification of reference gene primers within the assay. To quantify the absolute abundance of each unique TCRbeta CDR3 rearrangement, sequence reads were collapsed and filtered. For each sample, productive Simpson clonality was calculated as the square root of Simpson's diversity index across productive rearrangements. This immuneACCESS table, as held by TCRdb, lists in-frame sequences with V and J called but not all clones. Of the missing ones, under half trace to an unresolved V gene in checked studies; the others have no known cause. V and J calls and clone size are copied from that table; D and trimming were computed from the DNA. Counted in this sample were 130,000 or so clones; around 78% of them appeared once. Of the sample, approximately 10% is held by the ten largest clones.

Clipping removes 3 bases from V and 5 bases from J, with 12 as the unmatched junction base count. Reading from cysteine to phenylalanine, the CDR3 counts 16 amino acids. Just CDR3 DNA is preserved here, 48 bases in frame from base 1. CDR1 is given as SGHRS and CDR2 as YFSETQ, both from the germline V gene. This receptor was identified in a human donor in a cohort sampled during active COVID-19. The chain links TRBV5-1 with TRBJ1-1; 8 central nucleotides agree with TRBD1. Source material: peripheral blood. The CDR3 region has the sequence CASSSEFAGGRTEAFF. The DNA reads as follows: TGCGCCAGCAGCTCCGAGTTTGCAGGGGGCCGGACTGAAGCTTTCTTT.